This TCR beta chain was recorded in a study of identifying expanded T cells in peripheral blood. TCRdb's copy holds only in-frame clones and misses some; the assay was immunoSEQ multiplex PCR. The sample holds 70,000 to 100,000 clones, more than 75% seen once. This clone appeared a single time. The V and J ends lost 8 bases and 3 bases, in that order; junction bases with no gene match: 1. CDR3 size: 12 residues. Germline lookup yields CDR1 SNHLY and CDR2 FYNNEI. This clonotype was sampled from a person aged 18 to 69 in good health. The sample was blood. The chain combines TRBV2 with TRBJ2-5; TRBD1 matches 9 bases. This chain's CDR3 is CASRTGEETQYF. The CDR3 DNA follows: TGTGCCAGCCGGACAGGGGAAGAGACCCAGTACTTC.